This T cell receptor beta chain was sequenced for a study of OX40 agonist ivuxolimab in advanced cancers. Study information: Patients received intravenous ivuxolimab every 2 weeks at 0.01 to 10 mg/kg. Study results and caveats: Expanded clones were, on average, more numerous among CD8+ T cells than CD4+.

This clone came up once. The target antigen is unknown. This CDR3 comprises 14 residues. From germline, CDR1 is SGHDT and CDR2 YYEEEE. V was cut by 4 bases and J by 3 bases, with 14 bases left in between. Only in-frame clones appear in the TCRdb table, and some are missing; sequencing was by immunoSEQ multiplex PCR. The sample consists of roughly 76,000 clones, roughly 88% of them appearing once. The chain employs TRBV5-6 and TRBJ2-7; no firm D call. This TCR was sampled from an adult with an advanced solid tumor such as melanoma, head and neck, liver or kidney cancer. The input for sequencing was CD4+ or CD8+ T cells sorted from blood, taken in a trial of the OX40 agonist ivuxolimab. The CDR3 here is CASSLSGMNYEQYF. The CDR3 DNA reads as TGTGCCAGCAGCCTATCTGGGATGAACTACGAGCAGTACTTC.